The present TCR beta chain was sequenced within a study of shared clonotypes between healthy human individuals. Findings of the study overall: Generally, naive subsets came out with larger estimated richness than memory subsets.

Notes on this clone: As yet, its antigen is unknown.

Original handling: ImmunoSEQ sequences covered only the junction and lacked quality scores; filtering therefore differed. Sequenced by immunoSEQ multiplex PCR; TCRdb stores in-frame clones only, minus some. The D gene and trimming were derived from the DNA, and the V and J assignments and clone size from that table. In the table there are around 940,000 clones, more than 75% of which are singletons. V lost 7 bases and J 3 bases, leaving 10 bases between the germline ends. The CDR3 loop spans 13 amino acids. CDR1 MNHEY and CDR2 SVGAGI come from the germline V gene. The sample was memory CD4+ T cells sorted from blood. Sample subset: CD45RA-negative fraction. The receptor's source is a man aged 18-30 years in good health. The chain recombines TRBV6-5 with TRBJ2-4; maybe TRBD1 (5 bases). CDR3 region: CASTDSNKNIQYF. In DNA, the CDR3 is TGTGCCAGCACCGACAGCAACAAAAACATTCAGTACTTC.